Below, one T cell receptor beta chain is given with its context. The data belong to a study of blood T cell repertoires in COVID-19. Study summary: The United States, Italy and Spain supplied acute and convalescent COVID-19 samples.

Germline V gene sequence: CDR1 SGHRS, CDR2 YFSETQ. V lost 0 bases to trimming and J lost 6 bases; unmatched junction nucleotides: 5. The CDR3 runs to 14 residues. Original data processing: Amplification of reference gene primers was used by the study to estimate nucleated cell counts. Clones were sequenced by immunoSEQ multiplex PCR, and TCRdb holds only the in-frame ones, with some missing. V and J calls and clone size are copied from that table; D and trimming were computed from the DNA. The sample includes approximately 320,000 clones, around 85% seen only once; the top ten take approximately 7.5%.

This clonotype was sampled from a human donor in a cohort sampled during active COVID-19. This chain links TRBV5-1 with TRBJ1-2, with 7 positions matching TRBD1. The sample was peripheral blood. CDR3 nucleotide sequence: TGCGCCAGCAGCTTGGTTAGGACAGGAGATGGCTACACCTTC. Translated: CASSLVRTGDGYTF.